The present entry profiles one T cell receptor (beta chain) with its context. This clone was recorded a few times. The antigen this receptor binds is unknown. Base qualities are not provided; no much larger clone lies one nucleotide away. This entry is derived from a study of T cell responses to AZD1222 COVID-19 vaccine (dated by TCRdb to about 2021). For the study in its entirety: Because spike-specific TCR depth and breadth did not differ between the two schedules, AZD1222 recipients who got a second dose at roughly 4 weeks were pooled with those who got a second dose at roughly 12 weeks. Trial participants were enrolled into age subgroups of 18-55, 56-69 and 70-plus years, which contained 148, 28 and 57 TCR-sequenced participants, respectively. TCR sequencing covered some 250 trial participants: 200 to 220 given two doses of AZD1222 and about 26 given two doses of MenACWY control vaccine. The study at large found these results: The vaccine-associated CD4 TCRs covered the entire spike protein, and the dominant responses fell in regions 160-218 and 743-854. Conclusions about previously exposed vaccinees were limited because only six AZD1222 recipients were SARS-CoV-2 seropositive at baseline. The 56-69-year group was small, and its depth increase did not reach significance, likely because of low power. Because no day 14 peak-response samples were available, the repertoires could be characterized only after the peak T cell response. Most participants were white British and females outnumbered males, and the authors suggested that clonal diversity may have been underestimated. Reportedly, almost half of the unique spike-specific TCRs recognized epitopes lying outside the regions that are mutated in the B.1.351 and B.1.1.7 variants. A significant rise in spike-specific TCR breadth and depth was observed after two AZD1222 doses relative to day 0 and relative to MenACWY recipients.

The CDR3 regions of human TCRbeta chains were analyzed by immunosequencing. As for the original processing: TCRs in the repertoires were compared against a reference library of SARS-CoV-2-specific TCRs that had been generated with the MIRA antigen-specificity platform. Breadth was defined as the fraction of unique TCRs that were SARS-CoV-2-associated. Depth was defined as the fraction of total T cells that were SARS-CoV-2-associated. Using the MIRA data, every spike-specific TCR was mapped to the spike region that the TCR reacted to and assigned to either a CD4 or a CD8 class. Log10-transformed breadth and depth values were compared by one-way ANOVA with Sidak's multiple comparisons tests. Here the immuneACCESS table is served through TCRdb, limited to in-frame sequences with V and J called. Missing clones are a known gap in these copies; in checked studies unresolved V genes cover under half, and the rest lacks a known reason. V and J calls and clone size come straight from that table; D and trimming were deduced from the DNA. In this sample the table shows 35,000 to 55,000 clones, 75% to 85% of which occur a single time. Of the sample, over 40% falls within the top ten clones.

The meaning of the sample's time point label: baseline before first vaccination. Samples from vaccinated people were obtained from the UK trials COV001 and COV002, which included a single-blind randomized controlled phase 2/3 trial of AZD1222 (ChAdOx1 nCoV-19) in healthy adults. For TCRbeta chain sequencing, PBMC samples were collected from trial participants at day 0 and at day 28 after the second dose. V is pared back by 4 bases and J by 8 bases, with 16 bases lying between the germline termini. The CDR1 and CDR2 encoded by the germline V gene are SGHDT and YYEEEE. Spanning cysteine to phenylalanine, the CDR3 consists of 13 amino acids. The read is trimmed to its CDR3 DNA, 39 bases read in frame from base 1.

Recombination joined TRBV5-6 with TRBJ2-7, and TRBD1 may be the D gene, going by 6 matching bases. The source of this sequence is an adult in good health. Specimen: peripheral blood, collected on day 0 of AZD1222 vaccination. CDR3 reads: CASSPGTYFQQYF. The nucleotide sequence reads TGTGCCAGCAGCCCCGGGACATATTTCCAGCAGTACTTC.